This entry lists 28 T cell receptor beta chains sequenced from one sample in a study of blood T cell repertoires in COVID-19. Some clones are missing from TCRdb's copy, which holds only in-frame ones; the method was immunoSEQ multiplex PCR. The data hold 350,000 to 400,000 clones, with 91% observed a single time. The sequenced material came from PBMCs or T cells enriched from blood (not recorded which). These TCRs come from a middle-aged woman who had been exposed to COVID-19.

The chain carries TRBV30 and TRBJ2-3; D uncertain. The V and J ends lost 0 bases and 3 bases respectively, with 4 bases between them. The germline gives CDR1 GTSNPN, CDR2 SVGIG (reference sequence). There are 12 residues in the CDR3. This CDR3 reads CAWSVQTDTQYF. The CDR3 bases are TGTGCCTGGAGTGTCCAAACAGATACGCAGTATTTT.

The V gene is TRBV30, the J gene TRBJ2-7; the match to TRBD2 covers 8 bases. CDR3 length equals 14 residues. The V segment lost 3 bases and the J segment 1 base; nucleotides outside the gene matches: 5. Germline V lookup: CDR1 GTSNPN, CDR2 SVGIG (reference sequence). This CDR3 reads CAWRSSGGSYEQYF. Here the CDR3 DNA reads TGTGCCTGGAGATCGAGCGGGGGTTCCTACGAGCAGTACTTC.

This chain uses TRBV12-3 or TRBV12-4 with TRBJ1-5; D unresolved. The CDR3 extends over 13 amino acids. Trimming removed 8 bases at V and 0 bases at J, with 8 bases between. CDR3 protein: CASHKNSNQPQHF. CDR3 bases: TGTGCCAGCCACAAAAATAGCAATCAGCCCCAGCATTTT.

Here the CDR3 reads CASSIRGPAYEQYF. CDR3 nucleotides: TGTGCCAGTAGTATAAGGGGTCCCGCCTACGAGCAGTACTTC. V gene TRBV19 combines with J gene TRBJ2-7; possibly TRBD1 for D (5 bases). Trimming took 2 bases from V and 2 from J, leaving 10 bases between them. This CDR3 region has 14 residues. Germline CDR1 LNHDA, CDR2 SQIVND (reference sequence).

V and J are TRBV19 and TRBJ1-1; possible D gene TRBD1, 5 bases. Germline V gene lookup returns CDR1 LNHDA and CDR2 SQIVND (reference sequence). This CDR3 has 13 amino acids. Trimming left V 7 bases short and J 3 bases short, with 12 bases between. For the CDR3, the DNA is TGTGCCAGTAAGGAGGGGCTCTACACTGAAGCTTTCTTT. Its protein is CASKEGLYTEAFF.

The rearrangement uses TRBV6-6 and TRBJ2-2, with TRBD1 matching over 9 bases. This CDR3 is built from 15 residues. Trimming took 5 bases from V and 8 from J; bases not matched to a gene: 9. The germline gives CDR1 MNHNY, CDR2 SVGAGI (reference sequence). As DNA, the CDR3 is TGTGCCAGCAGTCTCCCCGGGACAGGGAGGGGGGAGCTGTTTTTT. Translation: CASSLPGTGRGELFF.

The rearrangement joins TRBV29-1 to TRBJ1-4, with a tentative D call TRBD1 (6 bases). V dropped 4 bases and J dropped 7 bases, with 16 bases sitting between them. The length of the CDR3 is 14 residues. Germline V gives CDR1 SQVTM, CDR2 ANQGSEA. The CDR3 DNA reads TGCAGCGTTGTTTGGTATAGGGGGGGTGAAAAACTGTTTTTT. Encoded protein: CSVVWYRGGEKLFF. The whole variable domain, remainder taken from reference TRBV29-1 and TRBJ1-4, is SAVISQKPSRDICQRGTSLTIQCQVDSQVTMMFWYRQQPGQSLTLIATANQGSEATYESGFVIDKFPISRPNLTFSTLTVSNMSPEDSSIYLCSVVWYRGGEKLFFGSGTQLSVL.

This clone was detected only once. V gene TRBV20-1 combines with J gene TRBJ2-1, with D possibly being TRBD2 (7 bases). Germline V CDR1 and CDR2: DFQATT, SNEGSKA (reference sequence). There are 13 residues in the CDR3. Between the trimmed V and J ends, which lost 3 bases and 8 bases, there was a span of 14 bases. The CDR3, as DNA: TGCAGTGCTAGTAGACTAGCAGGGGATGAGCAGTTCTTC. Amino acids: CSASRLAGDEQFF.

This clone was observed a handful of times. The chain combines TRBV7-3 with TRBJ2-3; weak D call: TRBD1 (7 bases). Germline lookup yields CDR1 SGHTA and CDR2 FQGTGA. V lost 4 bases and J 4 bases, leaving 18 bases between the germline ends. CDR3 length: 16 residues. The CDR3 region has the DNA TGTGCCAGCAGCTCGTACAGGGGAGGAGTGGCAGATACGCAGTATTTT. It yields the protein CASSSYRGGVADTQYF.

This clone has only one observation. The V call is TRBV9, the J call TRBJ2-2; D is unresolved. Trimming left V 1 base short and J 2 bases short, with 15 bases between. The CDR3 is 17 residues long. Germline lookup yields CDR1 SGDLS and CDR2 YYNGEE. The CDR3 spells CASSVSNSFLNTGELFF. CDR3 DNA sequence: TGTGCCAGCAGCGTATCGAACAGTTTTCTTAACACCGGGGAGCTGTTTTTT.

Only a few counts were recorded for this clone. The chain joins TRBV9 to TRBJ2-7; 12 nucleotides agree with TRBD1. The V gene's germline CDR1 is SGDLS and CDR2 YYNGEE. This CDR3 region has 15 residues. With V trimmed by 2 bases and J by 7 bases, 7 bases remained unmatched. CDR3 sequence reads: CASSVGTGGRGEQYF. The CDR3 DNA is TGTGCCAGCAGCGTTGGGACAGGGGGCCGAGGGGAGCAGTACTTC.

This sequence joins TRBV4-3 and TRBJ1-3, with unresolved D. The CDR3 loop spans 14 amino acids. Germline V CDR1 and CDR2: LGHNA, YSLEER. Trimming removed 4 bases from V and 0 bases from J, with 7 bases in between. CDR3 residues: CASSPQYSGNTIYF. CDR3 bases: TGCGCCAGCAGCCCACAGTACTCTGGAAACACCATATATTTT.

This clone came up once. The V call is TRBV5-1, the J call TRBJ2-5; TRBD1 aligns across 10 bases. Trimming cost V 4 bases and J 5 bases; bases outside gene matches: 5. This CDR3 has 14 residues. In germline, CDR1 is SGHRS, CDR2 YFSETQ. DNA of the CDR3: TGCGCCAGCAGCCAGGGGACAGGGGAGGAGACCCAGTACTTC. Translated: CASSQGTGEETQYF.

The rearrangement uses TRBV13 and TRBJ1-3; D not resolved. Germline V lookup: CDR1 PRHDT, CDR2 FYEKMQ (reference sequence). The CDR3 contains 12 residues. Trimming took 2 bases from V and 6 from J, leaving 5 bases between them. The CDR3 bases are TGTGCCAGCAGCTTAAATATAAACACCATATATTTT. This gives the protein CASSLNINTIYF.

The chain has TRBV11-2 and TRBJ1-2; the match to TRBD1 covers 8 bases. The CDR3 extends over 17 amino acids. Losses at the gene ends were 1 base for V and 6 bases for J; bases not matched to a gene: 13. Germline V gives CDR1 SGHAT, CDR2 FQNNGV. DNA of the CDR3: TGTGCCAGCAGCTTAGTAGGCAGGGGGCGCCGAGCCAATGGCTACACCTTC. This translates into CASSLVGRGRRANGYTF.

This clone was seen once. CDR3 sequence: CASSQVTSAGKNTEAFF. For the CDR3, the DNA is TGCGCCAGCAGCCAGGTAACGTCGGCAGGGAAGAACACTGAAGCTTTCTTT. This chain joins TRBV4-3 and TRBJ1-1, with TRBD1 as a possible D gene (5 bases). The V and J ends lost 3 bases and 1 base respectively, with 18 bases between them. Looked up from germline, CDR1 is LGHNA and CDR2 is YSLEER. The CDR3 covers 17 residues.

This chain joins TRBV27 and TRBJ1-2, with 10 bases lining up with TRBD1. Germline values: CDR1 MNHEY, CDR2 SMNVEV (reference sequence). The CDR3 runs to 15 residues. Unmatched junction bases numbered 6, after V lost 3 bases and J lost 5 bases. The CDR3 DNA reads as TGTGCCAGCAGTTTCCTCGGGACAGGGGAGTATGGCTACACCTTC. Protein: CASSFLGTGEYGYTF.

The CDR3 DNA sequence: TGTGCCAGCGTGTACGGGAGCTCCTACGAGCAGTACTTC. Its protein is CASVYGSSYEQYF. This chain connects TRBV5-6 to TRBJ2-7, with D perhaps matching TRBD2 (6 bases). The CDR3 contains 13 residues. Per the germline V gene, CDR1 is SGHDT and CDR2 is YYEEEE. Trimming removed 7 bases from V and 0 bases from J, with 11 bases in between.

V gene TRBV30 combines with J gene TRBJ2-5; 11 positions agree with TRBD1. From germline, CDR1 is GTSNPN and CDR2 SVGIG (reference sequence). V dropped 7 bases and J dropped 7; count of bases not matched to a gene: 8. There are 13 residues in the CDR3. Here the CDR3 reads CALTGTGGLTQYF. In DNA, the CDR3 is TGTGCCTTGACCGGGACAGGGGGTCTGACCCAGTACTTC. The entire variable domain, with the rest obtained from reference TRBV30 and TRBJ2-5, is as follows: SQTIHQWPATLVQPVGSPLSLECTVEGTSNPNLYWYRQAAGRGLQLLFYSVGIGQISSEVPQNLSASRPQDRQFILSSKKLLLSDSGFYLCALTGTGGLTQYFGPGTRLLVL.

J is TRBJ1-1 and V is TRBV12-3 or TRBV12-4; tentative D call: TRBD1 (6 bases). V shed 5 bases and J shed 10 bases, with 14 bases lying between them. CDR3 length equals 12 residues. CDR3: CASSTGTLGAFF. The CDR3 DNA sequence: TGTGCCAGCAGTACAGGGACCCTGGGAGCTTTCTTT.

This clone has a single count. J is TRBJ1-1 and V is TRBV30; D is unclear. V was pared by 1 base and J by 0 bases, with 3 bases between. Germline CDR1 and CDR2: GTSNPN and SVGIG (reference sequence). The CDR3 has 12 amino acids. The CDR3 sequence: CAWSGMNTEAFF. The CDR3 DNA follows: TGTGCCTGGAGTGGTATGAACACTGAAGCTTTCTTT. The full variable domain, in which reference TRBV30 and TRBJ1-1 provide the parts outside the CDR3, is SQTIHQWPATLVQPVGSPLSLECTVEGTSNPNLYWYRQAAGRGLQLLFYSVGIGQISSEVPQNLSASRPQDRQFILSSKKLLLSDSGFYLCAWSGMNTEAFFGQGTRLTVV.

The CDR3: CASSLRGGDQPQHF. The DNA for the CDR3 is TGTGCCAGCAGCTTAAGGGGTGGGGATCAGCCCCAGCATTTT. The genes are TRBV7-9 and TRBJ1-5, with TRBD1 as a possible D gene (5 bases). The germline V gene has CDR1 SEHNR and CDR2 FQNEAQ (reference sequence). V lost 2 bases to trimming and J lost 5 bases, with 10 bases between them. The CDR3 has 14 residues.

The chain combines TRBV4-2 with TRBJ1-6, with TRBD1 as a possible D gene (5 bases). The CDR3 covers 14 residues. Germline V CDR1 and CDR2: LGHNA, YNFKEQ. Trimming removed 2 bases from V and 7 bases from J, with 9 bases in between. CDR3 sequence (DNA): TGTGCCAGCAGCCAATGGCAGGGAAATTCACCCCTCCACTTT. Protein sequence: CASSQWQGNSPLHF.

This clone appeared a single time. The rearrangement joins TRBV2 to TRBJ1-1, with 8 bases fitting TRBD1. The length of the CDR3 is 14 residues. Germline CDR1 and CDR2: SNHLY and FYNNEI. Trimming at V came to 5 bases and at J to 4 bases, leaving 6 bases not matched to a gene. The CDR3 DNA follows: TGTGCCAGCAGTTTCAGGGGGCTTAGCACTGAAGCTTTCTTT. This codes for CASSFRGLSTEAFF.

This chain joins TRBV6-2 or TRBV6-3 and TRBJ2-5; TRBD1 is a possible D gene (6 bases). The CDR3 has 17 residues. Germline V gene data show CDR1 as MNHEY and CDR2 as SVGEGT. With 2 bases removed from V and 5 bases from J, the gap between germline ends came to 21 bases. CDR3 amino acids: CASSYEQGQGQVETQYF. CDR3 DNA: TGTGCCAGCAGTTACGAACAGGGTCAGGGTCAAGTCGAGACCCAGTACTTC.

The chain has TRBV19 and TRBJ1-5; 9 bases map to TRBD1. CDR1 and CDR2 from the germline V gene are LNHDA and SQIVND (reference sequence). Trimming cost V 3 bases and J 6 bases; bases outside gene matches: 3. The CDR3 totals 14 residues. CDR3 nucleotides: TGTGCCAGTAGTATGGGACAGGGTGCTCAGCCCCAGCATTTT. Residues: CASSMGQGAQPQHF. Full variable domain (rest looked up from reference TRBV19 and TRBJ1-5): DGGITQSPKYLFRKEGQNVTLSCEQNLNHDAMYWYRQDPGQGLRLIYYSQIVNDFQKGDIAEGYSVSREKKESFPLTVTSAQKNPTAFYLCASSMGQGAQPQHFGDGTRLSIL.

This clone came up once. The chain links TRBV11-2 to TRBJ1-2; D is perhaps TRBD1 (5 bases). The length of the CDR3 is 15 residues. CDR1 SGHAT and CDR2 FQNNGV come from the germline V gene. V was trimmed by 0 bases and J by 5 bases, leaving 13 bases between them. Here the CDR3 reads CASSLEGAGLYGYTF. CDR3 coding DNA: TGTGCCAGCAGCTTAGAAGGGGCAGGGTTATATGGCTACACCTTC.

The rearrangement joins TRBV5-1 to TRBJ2-1; the match to TRBD1 covers 7 bases. Germline assignment: CDR1 SGHRS and CDR2 YFSETQ. V lost 0 bases to trimming and J lost 6 bases; unmatched junction nucleotides: 3. CDR3 length: 14 residues. CDR3 bases: TGCGCCAGCAGCTTGGGTGACAGGGCCAATGAGCAGTTCTTC. It translates to CASSLGDRANEQFF.